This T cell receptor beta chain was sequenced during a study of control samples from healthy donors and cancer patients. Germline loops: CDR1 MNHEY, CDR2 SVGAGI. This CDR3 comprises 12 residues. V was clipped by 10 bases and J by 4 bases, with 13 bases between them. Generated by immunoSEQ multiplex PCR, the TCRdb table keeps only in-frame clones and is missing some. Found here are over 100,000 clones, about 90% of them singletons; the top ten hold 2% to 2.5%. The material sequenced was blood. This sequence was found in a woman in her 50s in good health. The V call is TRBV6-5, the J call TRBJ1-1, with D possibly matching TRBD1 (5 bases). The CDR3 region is CATFRRGTEAFF. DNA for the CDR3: TGTGCCACTTTCCGGAGGGGCACTGAAGCTTTCTTT.